This T cell receptor (beta chain) was identified in a study of CD8+ T cells in alopecia areata. Reverse transcription of extracted RNA yielded cDNA, which provided the sequencing template. Profiling relied on immunoSEQ multiplex PCR, and the TCRdb table lists in-frame clones only, not all of them. This sample carries roughly 59,000 clones, 40% to 50% of them seen once, and the ten largest clones take approximately 17%. CDR1 and CDR2 from the germline V gene are SNHLY and FYNNEI. This CDR3 comprises 14 residues. Between the trimmed V and J ends, which lost 5 bases and 1 base, there was a span of 9 bases.

The sample in question was CD8+ T cells sorted from blood, obtained at week 0. The chain joins TRBV2 to TRBJ2-1; D is ambiguous. This receptor was taken from a human donor with alopecia areata. The CDR3 DNA reads TGTGCCAGCAGTCTGGCTAGATCCTACAATGAGCAGTTCTTC. As protein: CASSLARSYNEQFF.